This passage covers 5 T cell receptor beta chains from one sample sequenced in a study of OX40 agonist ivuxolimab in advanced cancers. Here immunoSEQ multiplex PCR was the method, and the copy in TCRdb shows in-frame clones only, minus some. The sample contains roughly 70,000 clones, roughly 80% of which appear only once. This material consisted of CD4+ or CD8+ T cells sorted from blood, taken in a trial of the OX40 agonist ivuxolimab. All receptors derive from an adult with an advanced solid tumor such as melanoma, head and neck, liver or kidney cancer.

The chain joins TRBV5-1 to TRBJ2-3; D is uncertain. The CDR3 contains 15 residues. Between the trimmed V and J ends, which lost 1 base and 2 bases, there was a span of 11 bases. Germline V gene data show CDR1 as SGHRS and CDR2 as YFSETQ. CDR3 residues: CASSLRPEDTDTQYF. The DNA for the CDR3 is TGCGCCAGCAGCTTGAGGCCAGAAGACACAGATACGCAGTATTTT. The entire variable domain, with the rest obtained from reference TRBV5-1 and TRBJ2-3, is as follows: KAGVTQTPRYLIKTRGQQVTLSCSPISGHRSVSWYQQTPGQGLQFLFEYFSETQRNKGNFPGRFSGRQFSNSRSEMNVSTLELGDSALYLCASSLRPEDTDTQYFGPGTRLTVL.

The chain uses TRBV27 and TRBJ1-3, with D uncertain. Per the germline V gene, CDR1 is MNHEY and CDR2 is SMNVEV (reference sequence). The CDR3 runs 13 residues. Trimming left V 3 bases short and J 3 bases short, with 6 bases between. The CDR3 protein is CASSFGVGNTIYF. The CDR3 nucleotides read TGTGCCAGCAGTTTCGGGGTTGGAAACACCATATATTTT.

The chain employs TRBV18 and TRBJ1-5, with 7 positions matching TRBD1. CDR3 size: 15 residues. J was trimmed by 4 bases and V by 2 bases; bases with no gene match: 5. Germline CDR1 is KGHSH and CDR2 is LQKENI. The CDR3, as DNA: TGTGCCAGCTCACCATCGGGACAGAAAAATCAGCCCCAGCATTTT. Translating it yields CASSPSGQKNQPQHF.

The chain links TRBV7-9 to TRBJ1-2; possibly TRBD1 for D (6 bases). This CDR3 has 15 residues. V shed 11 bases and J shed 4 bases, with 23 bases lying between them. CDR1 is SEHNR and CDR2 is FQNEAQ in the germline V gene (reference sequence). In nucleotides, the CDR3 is TGTGCCTCATCAGGGGTACTTTCTATGGGCTATGGCTACACCTTC. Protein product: CASSGVLSMGYGYTF.

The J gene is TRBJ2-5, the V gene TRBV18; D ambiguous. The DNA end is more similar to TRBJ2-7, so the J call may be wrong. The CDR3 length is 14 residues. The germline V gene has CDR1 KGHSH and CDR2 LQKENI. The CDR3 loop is CASSPPTGLLEQYF. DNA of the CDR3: TGTGCCAGCTCACCACCGACTGGGTTACTCGAGCAGTACTTC.